These T cell receptor beta chains were read from a single sample in a study of T cells in tumors after PD-1 blockade. Libraries were prepared by immunoSEQ multiplex PCR; TCRdb keeps only in-frame clonotypes and omits some of them. The sample gives about 1,400 clones, roughly 70% of which show up once; about a sixth is in the top ten. The sample here was tumor tissue, taken before anti-PD-1 treatment. Receptors were obtained from a human donor with basal cell carcinoma. Both conserved end residues are part of each CDR3. Each record gives: V gene, clone size, D gene, J gene, CDR3 protein, CDR3 DNA. D genes are given only for firm matches. Where a row states a size, it is once, few, many or the class of an expanded clone; other rows omit it.

TRBV5-4	.	.	TRBJ2-1	CASRLFSSSYNEQFF	TGTGCCAGCAGATTATTTTCAAGCTCCTACAATGAGCAGTTCTTC
TRBV4-1	.	.	TRBJ2-7	CASSPWDTYEQYF	TGCGCCAGCAGCCCCTGGGACACCTACGAGCAGTACTTC
TRBV6-5	.	.	TRBJ2-7	CASRKIGTSYEQYF	TGTGCCAGCAGAAAAATAGGGACTTCCTACGAGCAGTACTTC
TRBV30	.	TRBD1	TRBJ1-2	CASGYIVPGQGDGYTF	TGTGCCTCGGGCTACATAGTACCGGGACAGGGAGATGGCTACACCTTC
TRBV18	.	TRBD2	TRBJ2-1	CASSTTSGGYNEQFF	TGTGCCAGCTCAACAACTAGCGGGGGGTACAATGAGCAGTTCTTC
TRBV5-1	.	TRBD1	TRBJ2-1	CASSLGTGGREQFF	TGCGCCAGCAGCTTGGGGACAGGGGGACGCGAGCAGTTCTTC
TRBV3-1/TRBV3-2	.	.	TRBJ2-7	CASSQEVAHSYEQYF	TGTGCCAGCAGCCAAGAAGTAGCTCACTCCTACGAGCAGTACTTC
TRBV5-1	.	.	TRBJ2-7	CASSLWPGADEQYF	TGCGCCAGCAGCTTGTGGCCGGGGGCAGACGAGCAGTACTTC
TRBV7-3	.	TRBD1	TRBJ1-6	CASSEQGVGSPLHF	TGTGCCAGCAGCGAGCAGGGGGTTGGCTCACCCCTCCACTTT
TRBV24-1	.	TRBD1	TRBJ1-2	CATSDQTDRGLFGYTF	TGTGCCACCAGTGACCAGACGGACAGGGGGCTGTTTGGCTACACCTTC
TRBV5-8	once	.	TRBJ1-1	CASSWVVVNTEAFF	TGTGCCAGCAGCTGGGTGGTAGTGAACACTGAAGCTTTCTTT
TRBV15	.	.	TRBJ1-6	CATSRGGQGPGSPLHF	TGTGCCACCAGCAGAGGGGGGCAGGGCCCAGGATCACCCCTCCACTTT
TRBV30	few	.	TRBJ1-1	CAWSVRPQLGRTEAFF	TGTGCCTGGAGCGTTCGGCCACAGCTGGGGCGCACTGAAGCTTTCTTT
TRBV5-1	.	TRBD2	TRBJ2-3	CASSPKAGDSTDTQYF	TGCGCCAGCAGCCCAAAAGCGGGAGATAGCACAGATACGCAGTATTTT
TRBV27	.	.	TRBJ1-2	CASSLQGRGGAPNYGYTF	TGTGCCAGCAGTTTACAGGGCCGGGGGGGGGCGCCTAACTATGGCTACACCTTC
TRBV28	few	TRBD1	TRBJ1-1	CASRATGGNTEAFF	TGTGCCAGCAGGGCGACAGGGGGGAACACTGAAGCTTTCTTT
TRBV5-6	few	.	TRBJ2-7	CASSHLSGHEQYF	TGTGCCAGCAGCCACCTGAGTGGGCACGAGCAGTACTTC
TRBV13	.	.	TRBJ1-2	CASSLGGDYGYTF	TGTGCCAGCAGCCTCGGGGGAGACTATGGCTACACCTTC
TRBV3-1/TRBV3-2	.	.	TRBJ2-7	CASSQVGLEQYF	TGTGCCAGCAGCCAAGTGGGGCTCGAGCAGTACTTC